This T cell receptor (beta chain) was retrieved from a study of blood T cell repertoires in COVID-19. Study-level information: T cells, B-cell-depleted T cells, or PBMCs provided the cDNA or gDNA that served as material.

With 4 bases removed from V and 5 bases from J, the gap between germline ends came to 14 bases. In germline, CDR1 is SGHTA, CDR2 FQGNSA. The CDR3 runs to 15 residues. The authors' processing: The authors estimated nucleated cell counts from reference gene primer amplification. Sequencing used immunoSEQ multiplex PCR; TCRdb keeps in-frame clones, though not all of them. V, J and clone size are taken as reported in that table, and D and trimming were inferred from the DNA itself. There are 70,000 to 95,000 clones in the sample; 75% to 95% occur only once, and 3% to 4.5% lies in the top ten. The V gene is TRBV7-2, the J gene TRBJ2-2; TRBD1 might be the D (5 bases). Sequences were obtained from peripheral blood. The source is a woman between 45 and 60 years old in a cohort sampled during active COVID-19. The DNA of the CDR3 is TGTGCCAGCAGCTCACAAAGGCGGACAACCGGGGAGCTGTTTTTT. It translates to CASSSQRRTTGELFF.